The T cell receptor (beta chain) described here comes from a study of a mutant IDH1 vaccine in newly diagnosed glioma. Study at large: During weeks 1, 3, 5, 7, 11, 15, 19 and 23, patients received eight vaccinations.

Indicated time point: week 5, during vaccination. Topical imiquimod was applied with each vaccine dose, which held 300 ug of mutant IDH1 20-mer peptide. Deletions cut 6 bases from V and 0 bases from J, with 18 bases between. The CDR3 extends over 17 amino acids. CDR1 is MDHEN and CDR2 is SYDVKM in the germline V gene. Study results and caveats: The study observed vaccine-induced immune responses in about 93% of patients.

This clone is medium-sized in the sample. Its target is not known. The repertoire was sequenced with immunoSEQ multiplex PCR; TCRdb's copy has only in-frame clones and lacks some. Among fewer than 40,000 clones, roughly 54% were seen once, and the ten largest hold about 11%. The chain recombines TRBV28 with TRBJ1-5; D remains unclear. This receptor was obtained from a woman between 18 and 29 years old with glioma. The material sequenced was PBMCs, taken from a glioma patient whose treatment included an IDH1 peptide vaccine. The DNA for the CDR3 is TGTGCCAGCAGGGGATTGGCAGTTCAATATAGCAATCAGCCCCAGCATTTT. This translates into CASRGLAVQYSNQPQHF.